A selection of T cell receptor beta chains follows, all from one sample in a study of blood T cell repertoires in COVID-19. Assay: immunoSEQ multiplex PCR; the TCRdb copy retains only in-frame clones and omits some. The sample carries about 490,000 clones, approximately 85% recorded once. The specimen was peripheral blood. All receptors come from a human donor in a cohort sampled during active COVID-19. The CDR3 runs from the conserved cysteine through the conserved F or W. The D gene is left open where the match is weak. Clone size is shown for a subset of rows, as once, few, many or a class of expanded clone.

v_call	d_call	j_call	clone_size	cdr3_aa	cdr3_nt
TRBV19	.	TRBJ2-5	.	CASSTASYRGETQYF	TGTGCCAGTTCAACAGCGAGCTACCGAGGGGAGACCCAGTACTTC
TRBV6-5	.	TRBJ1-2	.	CASIPSGQGGGYTF	TGTGCCAGCATCCCTTCAGGGCAGGGTGGTGGCTACACCTTC
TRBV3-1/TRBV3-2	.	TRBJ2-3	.	CASSPGPSTDTQYF	TGTGCCAGCAGCCCAGGGCCTAGCACAGATACGCAGTATTTT
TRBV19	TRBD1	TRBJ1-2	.	CASSPQQGDYGYTF	TGTGCCAGTAGTCCACAACAGGGGGACTATGGCTACACCTTC
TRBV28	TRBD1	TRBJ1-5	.	CASSSPGQAPNQPQHF	TGTGCCAGCAGCTCCCCGGGACAGGCCCCCAATCAGCCCCAGCATTTT
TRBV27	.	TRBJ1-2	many	CASSLFRGGKDGYTF	TGTGCCAGCAGTTTATTCAGGGGAGGGAAGGATGGCTACACCTTC
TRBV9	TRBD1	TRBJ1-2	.	CASSVTAGQGVTNYGYTF	TGTGCCAGCAGCGTAACCGCCGGACAGGGGGTTACTAACTATGGCTACACCTTC
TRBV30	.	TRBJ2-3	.	CAWNNRAPTDTQYF	TGTGCCTGGAATAACAGGGCCCCCACAGATACGCAGTATTTT
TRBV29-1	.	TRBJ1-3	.	CSVSERSGNTIYF	TGCAGCGTTTCTGAGCGCTCTGGAAACACCATATATTTT
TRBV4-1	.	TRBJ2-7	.	CASSQGQATYEQYF	TGCGCCAGCAGCCAAGGTCAGGCCACCTACGAGCAGTACTTC
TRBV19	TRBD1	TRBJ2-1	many	CASSTGQGNYNEQFF	TGTGCCAGTAGCACCGGACAGGGGAATTACAATGAGCAGTTCTTC
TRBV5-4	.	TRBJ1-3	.	CASSQKQGLTKDTIYF	TGTGCCAGCAGCCAAAAACAGGGTCTCACAAAGGACACCATATATTTT
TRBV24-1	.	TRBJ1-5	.	CATSDLGGTRPQHF	TGTGCCACCAGTGATTTGGGAGGAACTCGGCCCCAGCATTTT
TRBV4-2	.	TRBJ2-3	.	CASSQYLAGITDTQYF	TGTGCCAGCAGCCAATATCTTGCGGGGATCACAGATACGCAGTATTTT
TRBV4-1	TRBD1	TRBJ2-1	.	CASSQMGTGNFYNEQFF	TGCGCCAGCAGCCAGATGGGGACAGGGAATTTCTACAATGAGCAGTTCTTC
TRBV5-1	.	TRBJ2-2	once	CASSLGSYLRGELFF	TGCGCCAGCAGCTTGGGTAGCTACCTTCGTGGGGAGCTGTTTTTT
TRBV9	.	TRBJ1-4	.	CASSVAGATNEKLFF	TGTGCCAGCAGCGTAGCCGGGGCAACTAATGAAAAACTGTTTTTT
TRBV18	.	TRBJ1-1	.	CASSQKGTEAFF	TGTGCCAGCTCACAGAAGGGGACTGAAGCTTTCTTT
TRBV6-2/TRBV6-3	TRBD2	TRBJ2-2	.	CASSYTEREAGELFF	TGTGCCAGCAGTTACACGGAGCGGGAAGCCGGGGAGCTGTTTTTT
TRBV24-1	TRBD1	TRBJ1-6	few	CAIPTGWVQNSPLHF	TGTGCCATCCCGACAGGGTGGGTGCAAAATTCACCCCTCCACTTT
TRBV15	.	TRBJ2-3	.	CATSMTGTDTQYF	TGTGCCACCAGCATGACAGGCACAGATACGCAGTATTTT
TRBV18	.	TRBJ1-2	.	CASSPPVAGSNYGYTF	TGTGCCAGCTCACCACCAGTAGCAGGGTCTAACTATGGCTACACCTTC